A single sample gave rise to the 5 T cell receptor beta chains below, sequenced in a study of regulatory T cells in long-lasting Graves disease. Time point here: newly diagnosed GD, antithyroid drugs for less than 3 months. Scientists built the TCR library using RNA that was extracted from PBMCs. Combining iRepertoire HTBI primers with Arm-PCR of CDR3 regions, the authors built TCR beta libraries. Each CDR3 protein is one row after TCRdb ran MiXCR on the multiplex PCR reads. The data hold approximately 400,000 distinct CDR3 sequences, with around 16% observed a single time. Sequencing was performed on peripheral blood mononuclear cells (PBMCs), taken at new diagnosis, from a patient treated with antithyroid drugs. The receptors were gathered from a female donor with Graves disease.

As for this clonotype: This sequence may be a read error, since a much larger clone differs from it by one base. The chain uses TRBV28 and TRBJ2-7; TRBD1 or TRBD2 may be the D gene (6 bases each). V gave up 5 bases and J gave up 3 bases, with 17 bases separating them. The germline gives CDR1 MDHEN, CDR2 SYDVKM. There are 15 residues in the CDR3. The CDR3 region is CASSGRGVGSYEQYF. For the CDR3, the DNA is TGTGCCAGCAGTGGAAGGGGGGTGGGTAGCTACGAGCAGTACTTC.

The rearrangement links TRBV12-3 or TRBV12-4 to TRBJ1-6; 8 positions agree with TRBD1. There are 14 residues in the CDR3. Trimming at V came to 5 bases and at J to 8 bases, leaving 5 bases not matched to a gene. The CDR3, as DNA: TGTGCCAGCAGTCAGGGGGCTGCAGATTCACCCCTCCACTTT. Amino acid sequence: CASSQGAADSPLHF.

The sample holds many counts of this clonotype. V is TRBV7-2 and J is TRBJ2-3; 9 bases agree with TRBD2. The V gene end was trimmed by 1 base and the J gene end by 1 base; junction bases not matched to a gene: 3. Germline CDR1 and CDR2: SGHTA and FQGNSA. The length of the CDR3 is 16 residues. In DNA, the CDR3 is TGTGCCAGCAGCTTAGGTAGCGGGGGCCGCACAGATACGCAGTATTTT. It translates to CASSLGSGGRTDTQYF.

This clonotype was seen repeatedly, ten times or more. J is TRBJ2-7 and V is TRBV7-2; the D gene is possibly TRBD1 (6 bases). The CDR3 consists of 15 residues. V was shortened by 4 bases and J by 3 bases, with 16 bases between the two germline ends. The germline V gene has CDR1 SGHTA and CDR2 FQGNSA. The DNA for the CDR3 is TGTGCCAGCAGCTCCGCCCCACAGGGCTTCTACGAGCAGTACTTC. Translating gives CASSSAPQGFYEQYF.

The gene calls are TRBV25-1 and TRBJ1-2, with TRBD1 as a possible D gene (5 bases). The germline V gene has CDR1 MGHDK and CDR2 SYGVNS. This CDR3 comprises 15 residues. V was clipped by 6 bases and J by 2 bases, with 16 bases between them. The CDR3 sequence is CASSRGTFLNYGYTF. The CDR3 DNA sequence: TGTGCCAGCAGCCGTGGGACTTTTCTGAACTATGGCTACACCTTC.